Below, 7 T cell receptor beta chains from the same sample are listed, as sequenced in a study of blood T cell repertoires in COVID-19. Here immunoSEQ multiplex PCR was the method, and the copy in TCRdb shows in-frame clones only, minus some. This table holds under 350,000 clones, roughly 85% found once. The sequencing sample was made of peripheral blood. Receptors were obtained from a woman between 70 and 85 years old with acute or convalescent COVID-19.

J is TRBJ1-5 and V is TRBV21-1; TRBD1, as called in the table, went unchecked against the DNA. TRBV21-1 is designated a pseudogene. The CDR3 extends over 15 amino acids. The CDR3 loop reads CASSERDRGYQPQHF. For the CDR3, the DNA is TGTGCCAGCAGCGAGAGGGACAGGGGATACCAGCCCCAGCATTTT.

The rearrangement joins TRBV5-1 to TRBJ2-1; 11 bases are a match to TRBD2. Germline CDR1 reads SGHRS; CDR2 reads YFSETQ. V lost 2 bases and J lost 7; bases outside the gene matches: 8. The CDR3 totals 16 residues. This CDR3 reads CASSFPSSGGKNEQFF. DNA of the CDR3: TGCGCCAGCAGCTTCCCGTCTAGCGGGGGGAAGAATGAGCAGTTCTTC.

This clone was seen just once. The rearrangement links TRBV6-5 to TRBJ1-1, with D tentatively TRBD1 (5 bases). CDR1 MNHEY and CDR2 SVGAGI come from the germline V gene. CDR3 length: 14 amino acids. V was cut by 5 bases and J by 5 bases, with 15 bases left in between. The chain's CDR3 is CASSSRVPPTEAFF. In DNA, the CDR3 is TGTGCCAGCAGTAGCAGGGTGCCTCCAACTGAAGCTTTCTTT.

This chain joins TRBV19 and TRBJ1-2; 9 bases agree with TRBD1. Germline CDR1 and CDR2: LNHDA and SQIVND (reference sequence). V was pared by 2 bases and J by 8 bases, with 9 bases of the junction left unmatched. The CDR3 totals 15 residues. CDR3 in DNA: TGTGCCAGTAGTATAATAGGACAGGGGTTCGGCGGCTACACCTTC. Amino acids: CASSIIGQGFGGYTF.

The chain has TRBV3-1 (or the pseudogene TRBV3-2) and TRBJ1-1; TRBD1 is a possible D gene (5 bases). V lost 6 bases and J 3 bases, leaving 11 bases between the germline ends. This CDR3 spans 13 amino acids. Germline V gene lookup returns CDR1 LGHDT and CDR2 YNNKEL (reference sequence). The CDR3 sequence: CASRQGFHTEAFF. DNA for the CDR3: TGTGCCAGCAGGCAGGGTTTCCACACTGAAGCTTTCTTT.

The chain couples TRBV6-5 to TRBJ1-1; perhaps TRBD1 as D (6 bases). This CDR3 region has 10 residues. CDR1 is MNHEY and CDR2 is SVGAGI in the germline V gene. Trimming stripped 6 bases from V and 8 bases from J, with 7 bases between. CDR3 bases: TGTGCCAGCAGGAGGGGGGAAGCTTTCTTT. It specifies CASRRGEAFF.

This chain links TRBV10-3 with TRBJ2-3; D uncertain. The CDR3 length is 13 residues. Germline V gene data show CDR1 as ENHRY and CDR2 as SYGVKD. V was cut by 4 bases and J by 3 bases, with 8 bases left in between. The CDR3 DNA sequence: TGTGCCATCAGTGTAAGAGAGACAGATACGCAGTATTTT. It specifies CAISVRETDTQYF.